The source of this T cell receptor (beta chain) is a study of radiotherapy plus CTLA-4 blockade in lung cancer. At the level of the study: Objective response was observed in roughly a sixth of patients, and disease control in roughly 31%.

Sequencing used immunoSEQ multiplex PCR; TCRdb keeps in-frame clones, though not all of them. The sample has some 110,000 clones, about four fifths seen once. This CDR3 comprises 13 residues. V lost 4 bases and J lost 11, with 17 bases in between. Germline V gene data show CDR1 as SGHVS and CDR2 as FNYEAQ. The chain has TRBV7-6 and TRBJ1-1; D ambiguous. The source material was peripheral blood, sampled from a patient treated with radiotherapy plus ipilimumab. The clonotype comes from a human donor with non-small cell lung cancer that progressed on radiotherapy plus ipilimumab. Some clones in this sample may be carry-over from other donors' samples. The CDR3 region is CASSSELGTSAFF. The DNA of the CDR3 is TGTGCCAGCAGCTCAGAACTGGGTACTAGCGCTTTCTTT.